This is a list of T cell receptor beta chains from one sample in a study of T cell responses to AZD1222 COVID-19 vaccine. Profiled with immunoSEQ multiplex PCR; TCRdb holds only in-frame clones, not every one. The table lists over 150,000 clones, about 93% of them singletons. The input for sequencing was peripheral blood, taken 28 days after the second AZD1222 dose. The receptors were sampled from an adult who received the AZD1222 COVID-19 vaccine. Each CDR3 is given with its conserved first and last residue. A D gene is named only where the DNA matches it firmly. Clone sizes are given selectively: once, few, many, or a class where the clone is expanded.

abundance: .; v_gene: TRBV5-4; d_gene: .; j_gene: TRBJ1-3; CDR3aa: CASSLGAMGSGNTIYF; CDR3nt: TGTGCCAGCAGCTTGGGGGCCATGGGGTCCGGAAACACCATATATTTT
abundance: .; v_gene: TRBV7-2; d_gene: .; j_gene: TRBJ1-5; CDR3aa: CASSADRTGSQPQHF; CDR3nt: TGTGCCAGCAGCGCCGACAGGACGGGAAGTCAGCCCCAGCATTTT
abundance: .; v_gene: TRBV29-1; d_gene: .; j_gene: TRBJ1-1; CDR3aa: CSVEFGTVNTEAFF; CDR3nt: TGCAGCGTTGAATTTGGGACGGTGAACACTGAAGCTTTCTTT
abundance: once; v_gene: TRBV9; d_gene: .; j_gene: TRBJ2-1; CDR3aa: CASSVQLNEQFF; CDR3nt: TGTGCCAGCAGCGTTCAATTAAATGAGCAGTTCTTC
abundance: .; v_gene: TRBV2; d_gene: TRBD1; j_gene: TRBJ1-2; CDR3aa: CASSERQGDYGYTF; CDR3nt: TGTGCCAGCAGTGAACGGCAGGGGGATTATGGCTACACCTTC
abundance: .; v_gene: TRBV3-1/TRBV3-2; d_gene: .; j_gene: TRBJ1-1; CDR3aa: CASSQGVNSYLDTEAFF; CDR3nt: TGTGCCAGCAGCCAAGGGGTTAACAGCTACCTCGACACTGAAGCTTTCTTT
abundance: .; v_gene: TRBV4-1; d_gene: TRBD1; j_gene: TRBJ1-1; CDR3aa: CASSQTWDRDTEAFF; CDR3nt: TGCGCCAGCAGCCAAACGTGGGACAGGGATACTGAAGCTTTCTTT
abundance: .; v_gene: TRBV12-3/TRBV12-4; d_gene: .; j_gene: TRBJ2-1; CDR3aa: CASSLIFNEQFF; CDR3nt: TGTGCCAGCAGTTTAATATTCAATGAGCAGTTCTTC
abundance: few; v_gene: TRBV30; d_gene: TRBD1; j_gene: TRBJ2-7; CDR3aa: CAWRRQGGAYEQYF; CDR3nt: TGTGCCTGGAGACGACAGGGTGGGGCCTACGAGCAGTACTTC
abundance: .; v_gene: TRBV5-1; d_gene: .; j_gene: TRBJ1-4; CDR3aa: CASSLEVGGLFF; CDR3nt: TGCGCCAGCAGCTTGGAGGTCGGGGGACTGTTTTTT
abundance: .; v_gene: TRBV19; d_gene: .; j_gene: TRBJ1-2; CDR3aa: CASSFLAGPYGYTF; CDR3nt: TGTGCCAGTAGTTTCCTCGCAGGCCCCTATGGCTACACCTTC
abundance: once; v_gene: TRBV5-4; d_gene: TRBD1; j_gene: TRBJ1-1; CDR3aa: CASTPPGGYTEAFF; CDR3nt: TGTGCCAGCACCCCCCCAGGGGGGTACACTGAAGCTTTCTTT
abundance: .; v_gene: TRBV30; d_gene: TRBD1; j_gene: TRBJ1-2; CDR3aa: CASTGTGVYGYTF; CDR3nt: TGTGCCTCGACCGGGACAGGGGTTTATGGCTACACCTTC
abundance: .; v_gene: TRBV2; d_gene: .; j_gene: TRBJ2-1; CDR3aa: CASSELPYNEQFF; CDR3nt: TGTGCCAGCAGCGAGTTGCCCTACAATGAGCAGTTCTTC
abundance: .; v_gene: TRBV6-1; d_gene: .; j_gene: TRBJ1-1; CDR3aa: CASSEYTGGTLYTEAFF; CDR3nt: TGTGCCAGCAGTGAATACACTGGGGGGACACTATACACTGAAGCTTTCTTT
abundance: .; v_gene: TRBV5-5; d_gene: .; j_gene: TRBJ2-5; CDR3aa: CASSFGQGRETQYF; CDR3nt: TGTGCCAGCAGTTTCGGCCAGGGCCGGGAGACCCAGTACTTC
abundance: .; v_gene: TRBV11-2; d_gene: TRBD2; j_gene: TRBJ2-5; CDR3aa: CASSSSGAQYF; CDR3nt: TGTGCCAGCAGCTCGAGCGGGGCCCAGTACTTC
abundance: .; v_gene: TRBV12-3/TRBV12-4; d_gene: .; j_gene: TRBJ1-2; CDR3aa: CATGGPLDYTF; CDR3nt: TGTGCCACCGGGGGGCCCTTGGACTACACCTTC
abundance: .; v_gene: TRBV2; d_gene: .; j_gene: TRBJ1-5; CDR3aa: CASSEATWYSNQPQHF; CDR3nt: TGTGCCAGCAGTGAAGCGACATGGTATAGCAATCAGCCCCAGCATTTT
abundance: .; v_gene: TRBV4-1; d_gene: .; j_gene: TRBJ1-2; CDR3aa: CASSLPEGYGYTF; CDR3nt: TGCGCCAGCAGCCTTCCAGAGGGCTATGGCTACACCTTC
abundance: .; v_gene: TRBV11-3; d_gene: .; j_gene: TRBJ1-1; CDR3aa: CASSLGDRDTEAFF; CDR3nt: TGTGCCAGCAGCTTAGGAGATAGGGACACTGAAGCTTTCTTT
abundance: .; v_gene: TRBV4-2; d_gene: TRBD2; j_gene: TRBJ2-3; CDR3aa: CASSQPLSGGPDTQYF; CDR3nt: TGTGCCAGCAGCCAACCCCTAAGCGGGGGGCCAGATACGCAGTATTTT
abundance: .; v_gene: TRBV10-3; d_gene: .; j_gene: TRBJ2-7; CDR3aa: CAITVAATQEQYF; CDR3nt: TGTGCCATCACCGTGGCTGCCACCCAGGAGCAGTACTTC
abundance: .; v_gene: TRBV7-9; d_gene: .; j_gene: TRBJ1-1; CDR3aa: CASSLGGRGKGNTEAFF; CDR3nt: TGTGCCAGCAGCTTAGGGGGTCGGGGGAAAGGAAACACTGAAGCTTTCTTT
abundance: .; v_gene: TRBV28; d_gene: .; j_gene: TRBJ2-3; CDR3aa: CASSSGGSTDTQYF; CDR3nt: TGTGCCAGCAGTTCGGGGGGCAGCACAGATACGCAGTATTTT
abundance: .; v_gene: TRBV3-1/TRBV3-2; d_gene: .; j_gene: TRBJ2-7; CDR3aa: CASSQAYEQYF; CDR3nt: TGTGCCAGCAGCCAAGCGTACGAGCAGTACTTC
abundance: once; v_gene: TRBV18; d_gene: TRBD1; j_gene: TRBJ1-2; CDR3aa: CASSPWTGEGYGYTF; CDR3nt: TGTGCCAGCTCACCCTGGACAGGGGAAGGCTATGGCTACACCTTC
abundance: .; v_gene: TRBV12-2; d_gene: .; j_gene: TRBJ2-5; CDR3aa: CASRLEDKQETQYF; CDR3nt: TGTGCAAGTCGCTTAGAGGACAAACAAGAGACCCAGTACTTC
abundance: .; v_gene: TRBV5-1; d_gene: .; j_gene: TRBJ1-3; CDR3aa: CASSLAEGSGNTIYF; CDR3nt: TGCGCCAGCAGCTTGGCCGAGGGCTCTGGAAACACCATATATTTT
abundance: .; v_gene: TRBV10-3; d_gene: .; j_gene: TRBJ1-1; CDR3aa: CAISESVQANTEAFF; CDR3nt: TGTGCCATCAGTGAGTCTGTACAGGCGAACACTGAAGCTTTCTTT
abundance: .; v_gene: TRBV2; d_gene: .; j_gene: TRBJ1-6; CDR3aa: CASSGGAGPSASPLHF; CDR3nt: TGTGCCAGCAGTGGGGGGGCAGGCCCTTCGGCGTCACCCCTCCACTTT
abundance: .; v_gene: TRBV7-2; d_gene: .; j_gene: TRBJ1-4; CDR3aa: CASSPGGGATNEKLFF; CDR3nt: TGTGCCAGCAGCCCGGGTGGGGGGGCAACTAATGAAAAACTGTTTTTT
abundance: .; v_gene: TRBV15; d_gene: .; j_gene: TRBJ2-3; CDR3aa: CATSRGQDTQYF; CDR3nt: TGTGCCACCAGCAGAGGCCAGGATACGCAGTATTTT
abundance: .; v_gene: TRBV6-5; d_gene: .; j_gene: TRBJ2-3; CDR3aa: CASSYSSGPTDTQYF; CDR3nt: TGTGCCAGCAGTTACTCTAGCGGACCCACAGATACGCAGTATTTT